A selection of T cell receptor beta chains follows, all from one sample in a study of shared clonotypes between healthy human individuals. Generated by immunoSEQ multiplex PCR, the TCRdb table keeps only in-frame clones and is missing some. The sample gives 2 million to 2.5 million clones, approximately 94% of which show up once; 0.36% is in the top ten. The sequenced sample consisted of naive CD4+ T cells from PBMCs. These receptor sequences come from a man between 18 and 35 years old in good health. Some clones in this sample may be carry-over from other donors' samples. The CDR3 runs from the conserved cysteine through the conserved F or W. The order of the fields is V gene, J gene, D gene, clone size, CDR3 protein, CDR3 DNA. A D gene is named only where the DNA matches it firmly. Size is omitted from some rows. Given values are once, few, many or a class for expanded clones.

v_gene: TRBV5-3
j_gene: TRBJ1-4
d_gene: -
abundance: -
CDR3aa: CARSPTRTFSTREKLFF
CDR3nt: TGTGCCAGAAGCCCTACACGGACCTTTTCAACGAGAGAAAAACTGTTTTTT

v_gene: TRBV6-5
j_gene: TRBJ2-5
d_gene: TRBD2
abundance: -
CDR3aa: CASSSYGLAEETQYF
CDR3nt: TGTGCCAGCAGCTCGTATGGGCTAGCGGAAGAGACCCAGTACTTC

v_gene: TRBV15
j_gene: TRBJ2-7
d_gene: -
abundance: -
CDR3aa: CATAPTGNGYEQYF
CDR3nt: TGTGCCACCGCCCCCACGGGTAACGGCTACGAGCAGTACTTC

v_gene: TRBV7-9
j_gene: TRBJ2-7
d_gene: TRBD1
abundance: -
CDR3aa: CASSLASGTGNEQYF
CDR3nt: TGTGCCAGCAGCTTAGCCTCAGGGACAGGGAACGAGCAGTACTTC

v_gene: TRBV6-6
j_gene: TRBJ2-2
d_gene: -
abundance: -
CDR3aa: CASRDLNTGELFF
CDR3nt: TGTGCCAGCCGGGACTTAAACACCGGGGAGCTGTTTTTT

v_gene: TRBV9
j_gene: TRBJ2-1
d_gene: TRBD2
abundance: -
CDR3aa: CASSVAGIAGGSYNEQFF
CDR3nt: TGTGCCAGCAGCGTAGCGGGGATAGCGGGAGGTTCCTACAATGAGCAGTTCTTC

v_gene: TRBV28
j_gene: TRBJ2-7
d_gene: -
abundance: -
CDR3aa: CASSTLLALQYF
CDR3nt: TGTGCCAGCAGTACATTACTAGCACTGCAGTACTTC

v_gene: TRBV7-3
j_gene: TRBJ2-6
d_gene: -
abundance: -
CDR3aa: CASSLVPGANVLTF
CDR3nt: TGTGCCAGCAGCTTGGTACCGGGGGCCAACGTCCTGACTTTC

v_gene: TRBV7-9
j_gene: TRBJ2-3
d_gene: TRBD2
abundance: -
CDR3aa: CASSSSALAEGNTQYF
CDR3nt: TGTGCCAGCAGCTCCAGTGCGCTAGCGGAAGGGAATACGCAGTATTTT

v_gene: TRBV28
j_gene: TRBJ1-6
d_gene: -
abundance: -
CDR3aa: CASSPIGGAGSPLHF
CDR3nt: TGTGCCAGCAGTCCAATAGGCGGGGCCGGATCACCCCTCCACTTT

v_gene: TRBV6-1
j_gene: TRBJ1-2
d_gene: TRBD1
abundance: -
CDR3aa: CASSDGTGRDYGYTF
CDR3nt: TGTGCCAGCAGTGACGGGACAGGGCGAGACTATGGCTACACCTTC

v_gene: TRBV2
j_gene: TRBJ2-1
d_gene: TRBD2
abundance: -
CDR3aa: CASRLLAGNNEQFF
CDR3nt: TGTGCCAGCAGACTGTTAGCGGGAAACAATGAGCAGTTCTTC

v_gene: TRBV7-2
j_gene: TRBJ2-3
d_gene: -
abundance: -
CDR3aa: CASSLADPTDTQYF
CDR3nt: TGTGCCAGCAGCTTAGCGGACCCGACGGATACGCAGTATTTT

v_gene: TRBV4-2
j_gene: TRBJ2-1
d_gene: TRBD2
abundance: -
CDR3aa: CASSHSGGGRAYNEQFF
CDR3nt: TGTGCCAGCAGCCATTCTGGTGGCGGGAGGGCATACAATGAGCAGTTCTTC

v_gene: TRBV19
j_gene: TRBJ1-1
d_gene: TRBD1
abundance: once
CDR3aa: CASSPSTRGQMNTEAFF
CDR3nt: TGTGCCAGTAGTCCATCCACCAGGGGGCAAATGAACACTGAAGCTTTCTTT

v_gene: TRBV28
j_gene: TRBJ1-1
d_gene: -
abundance: few
CDR3aa: CASDKSPHTEAFF
CDR3nt: TGTGCCAGTGACAAATCCCCTCACACTGAAGCTTTCTTT

v_gene: TRBV10-1
j_gene: TRBJ2-1
d_gene: -
abundance: -
CDR3aa: CASSGSGGRYNEQFF
CDR3nt: TGCGCCAGCAGTGGTTCTGGGGGCAGGTACAATGAGCAGTTCTTC

v_gene: TRBV29-1
j_gene: TRBJ2-1
d_gene: -
abundance: -
CDR3aa: CSVDAGTHDNEQFF
CDR3nt: TGCAGCGTTGATGCCGGGACTCATGACAATGAGCAGTTCTTC

v_gene: TRBV19
j_gene: TRBJ2-4
d_gene: TRBD1
abundance: -
CDR3aa: CASSSRIPQGAGNIQYF
CDR3nt: TGTGCCAGTAGTTCCCGAATACCCCAGGGGGCTGGGAACATTCAGTACTTC

v_gene: TRBV5-8
j_gene: TRBJ1-2
d_gene: TRBD1
abundance: -
CDR3aa: CASSLGDRTYGYTF
CDR3nt: TGTGCCAGCAGCTTAGGGGACAGGACTTATGGCTACACCTTC

v_gene: TRBV25-1
j_gene: TRBJ2-3
d_gene: -
abundance: once
CDR3aa: CASSWAQTDTQYF
CDR3nt: TGTGCCAGCAGTTGGGCCCAAACAGATACGCAGTATTTT

v_gene: TRBV7-9
j_gene: TRBJ1-1
d_gene: TRBD1
abundance: -
CDR3aa: CASSAPQTGGGTEAFF
CDR3nt: TGTGCCAGCAGCGCACCACAAACAGGGGGAGGCACTGAAGCTTTCTTT

v_gene: TRBV7-9
j_gene: TRBJ1-2
d_gene: -
abundance: -
CDR3aa: CASSLGNQIGGYTF
CDR3nt: TGTGCCAGCAGCTTAGGTAACCAGATAGGTGGCTACACCTTC

v_gene: TRBV7-2
j_gene: TRBJ1-1
d_gene: -
abundance: -
CDR3aa: CASSPRVLRDTEAFF
CDR3nt: TGTGCCAGCAGCCCGCGAGTACTCCGGGACACTGAAGCTTTCTTT

v_gene: TRBV10-1
j_gene: TRBJ2-3
d_gene: TRBD2
abundance: -
CDR3aa: CASSLYGRNADTQYF
CDR3nt: TGCGCCAGCAGCCTCTACGGGAGGAACGCAGATACGCAGTATTTT

v_gene: TRBV7-2
j_gene: TRBJ2-5
d_gene: -
abundance: -
CDR3aa: CASSLFLRVRGQETQYF
CDR3nt: TGTGCCAGCAGCTTATTCTTGCGCGTCAGGGGCCAAGAGACCCAGTACTTC

v_gene: TRBV27
j_gene: TRBJ2-7
d_gene: TRBD1
abundance: -
CDR3aa: CASSKGQGNYEQYF
CDR3nt: TGTGCCAGCAGTAAGGGACAGGGTAACTACGAGCAGTACTTC

v_gene: TRBV5-4
j_gene: TRBJ2-7
d_gene: TRBD1
abundance: -
CDR3aa: CASSTPGQGLTEQYF
CDR3nt: TGTGCCAGCAGCACACCGGGACAGGGACTTACCGAGCAGTACTTC

v_gene: TRBV4-1
j_gene: TRBJ2-1
d_gene: TRBD1
abundance: -
CDR3aa: CASRGTGSSYNEQFF
CDR3nt: TGCGCCAGCAGGGGGACAGGCAGCTCCTACAATGAGCAGTTCTTC

v_gene: TRBV7-3
j_gene: TRBJ2-1
d_gene: -
abundance: -
CDR3aa: CASSFHGEALGNEQFF
CDR3nt: TGTGCCAGCAGCTTCCACGGGGAGGCCCTGGGCAATGAGCAGTTCTTC

v_gene: TRBV28
j_gene: TRBJ1-5
d_gene: -
abundance: -
CDR3aa: CASSSYRSNQPQHF
CDR3nt: TGTGCCAGCAGTTCGTACAGAAGCAATCAGCCCCAGCATTTT

v_gene: TRBV6-1
j_gene: TRBJ1-1
d_gene: -
abundance: few
CDR3aa: CASSGPGATEAFF
CDR3nt: TGTGCCAGCAGTGGGCCCGGGGCCACTGAAGCTTTCTTT

v_gene: TRBV6-6
j_gene: TRBJ2-2
d_gene: -
abundance: -
CDR3aa: CASSYSTTVYTGELFF
CDR3nt: TGTGCCAGCAGTTACTCGACAACAGTTTACACCGGGGAGCTGTTTTTT

v_gene: TRBV4-3
j_gene: TRBJ2-3
d_gene: -
abundance: -
CDR3aa: CASSQGRNQEGTDTQYF
CDR3nt: TGCGCCAGCAGCCAAGGGCGTAATCAGGAGGGCACAGATACGCAGTATTTT

v_gene: TRBV12-5
j_gene: TRBJ2-2
d_gene: -
abundance: -
CDR3aa: CASGSSSGWMGGELFF
CDR3nt: TGTGCTAGTGGTTCCAGTTCTGGGTGGATGGGCGGGGAGCTGTTTTTT

v_gene: TRBV30
j_gene: TRBJ1-1
d_gene: -
abundance: -
CDR3aa: CAWSKKGLGAFF
CDR3nt: TGTGCCTGGAGTAAGAAGGGACTTGGAGCTTTCTTT

v_gene: TRBV11-3
j_gene: TRBJ2-2
d_gene: TRBD1
abundance: -
CDR3aa: CASSDPGQGGGELFF
CDR3nt: TGTGCCAGCAGCGATCCGGGACAGGGAGGAGGGGAGCTGTTTTTT